What follows are 6 T cell receptor beta chains derived from one specimen sequenced in a study of T cell repertoires in cytomegalovirus infection. TCRdb re-analysed the reads in MiXCR, keeping a single row per CDR3 protein. Of fewer than 400,000 distinct CDR3 sequences in the sample, approximately 18% were seen once. The sequencing input was PBMCs. All receptors come from a human donor in good health (CMV status not recorded). Some clones in this sample may be carry-over from other donors' samples.

This clonotype was detected a few times. The chain couples TRBV5-1 to TRBJ2-7; a weak D match, TRBD2 (6 bases). The germline V gene encodes CDR1 SGHRS and CDR2 YFSETQ. The CDR3 is made up of 15 amino acids. Trimming removed 0 bases at V and 7 bases at J, with 17 bases between. CDR3 nucleotides: TGCGCCAGCAGCTTGGGGATAGCGGATGTCTGGGAGCAGTACTTC. Translating gives CASSLGIADVWEQYF.

This clonotype occurred many times. The V call is TRBV7-2, the J call TRBJ2-7; 8 nucleotides agree with TRBD1. The V gene's germline CDR1 is SGHTA and CDR2 FQGNSA. This CDR3 region has 14 residues. V was clipped by 5 bases and J by 0 bases; unmatched bases: 3. The CDR3 DNA sequence: TGTGCCAGCAGCGTGGACAGGGACTCCTACGAGCAGTACTTC. Residues: CASSVDRDSYEQYF.

The V and J genes are TRBV25-1 and TRBJ2-3, with 15 nucleotides matching TRBD2. The CDR3 runs 17 residues. Trimming took 0 bases from V and 4 from J; bases not matched to a gene: 2. Germline-derived CDR1 and CDR2 are MGHDK and SYGVNS. In DNA, the CDR3 is TGTGCCAGCAGTGAATATAGGACTAGCGGGGGGGCAGATACGCAGTATTTT. It codes for CASSEYRTSGGADTQYF.

The J gene is TRBJ2-7, the V gene TRBV4-3; 11 bases match TRBD2. V was clipped by 4 bases and J by 5 bases; unmatched bases: 4. Germline loops: CDR1 LGHNA, CDR2 YSLEER. There are 14 residues in the CDR3. In nucleotides, the CDR3 is TGCGCCAGCAGCCCCGGGACTAGCGGCCACGAGCAGTACTTC. This encodes CASSPGTSGHEQYF.

As to this clonotype: One base away lies a much larger clone, so this may be a sequencing read error. The chain couples TRBV7-2 to TRBJ1-5; weak D call: TRBD1 (5 bases). The CDR3 totals 13 residues. The germline CDR1 and CDR2 sequences are SGHTA and FQGNSA. CDR3 loop: CASSLRQQQPQRF. CDR3 coding DNA: TGTGCCAGCAGCCTTAGACAGCAACAGCCCCAGCGTTTT.

This clonotype turned up a few times. The chain recombines TRBV15 with TRBJ2-3; tentatively, D is TRBD1 (6 bases). The CDR3 spans 14 residues. Germline assignment: CDR1 LNHNV and CDR2 YYDKDF (reference sequence). The V end was cut by 4 bases, the J end by 3 bases, with 11 bases between. The CDR3 DNA sequence: TGTGCCACCAGCAACAGGGTTGGGACAGATACGCAGTATTTT. Translated: CATSNRVGTDTQYF.